This T cell receptor beta chain is drawn from a study of shared clonotypes between healthy human individuals. Findings and limits, study-wide: Naive CD4 clonotypes were shared across a few donors at about 5%.

Each sorted subset replicate got 200 ng genomic DNA, roughly 33,000 genomes. Using immunoSEQ multiplex PCR, the repertoire was profiled, and TCRdb retains in-frame clones only, with some absent. The table records 2,500,000 or so clones, 90% to 95% of them present only once. A remark on this clone: The antigen is not known. Other nucleotide sequences in the sample specify the same CDR3.

Germline V gene sequence: CDR1 KGHSH, CDR2 LQKENI. The CDR3 runs to 13 residues. V was trimmed by 3 bases and J by 4 bases, leaving 7 bases between them. All donors qualified as healthy HIV-negative adults and had experienced no recent acute infections or vaccinations. This sequence originates from a man younger than 35 in good health. Some clones in this sample may be carry-over from other donors' samples. Sequenced material: naive CD4+ T cells from PBMCs. The sample's subset: CD45RA+ positively selected. The chain uses TRBV18 and TRBJ1-5; D perhaps matches TRBD1 (6 bases). The CDR3 protein is CASSPDRNQPQHF. CDR3 in DNA: TGTGCCAGCTCACCGGACAGAAATCAGCCCCAGCATTTT.